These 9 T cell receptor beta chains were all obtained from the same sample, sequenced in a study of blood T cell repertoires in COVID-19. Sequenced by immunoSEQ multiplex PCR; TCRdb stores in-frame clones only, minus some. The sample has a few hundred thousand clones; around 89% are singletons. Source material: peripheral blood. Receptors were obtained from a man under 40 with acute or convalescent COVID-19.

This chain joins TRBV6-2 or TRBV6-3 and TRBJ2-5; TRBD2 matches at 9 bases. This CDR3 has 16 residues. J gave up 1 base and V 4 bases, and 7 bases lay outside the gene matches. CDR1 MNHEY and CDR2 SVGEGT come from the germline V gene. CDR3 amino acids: CASSFGSGGLQETQYF. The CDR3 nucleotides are TGTGCCAGCAGTTTTGGTAGCGGGGGCCTCCAAGAGACCCAGTACTTC.

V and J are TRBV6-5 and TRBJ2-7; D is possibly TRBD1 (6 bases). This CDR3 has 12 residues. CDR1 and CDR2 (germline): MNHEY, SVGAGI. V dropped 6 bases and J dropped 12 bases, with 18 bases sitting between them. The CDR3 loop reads CASSTGTRGRYF. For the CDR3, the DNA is TGTGCCAGCAGCACTGGGACACGGGGTCGGTACTTC.

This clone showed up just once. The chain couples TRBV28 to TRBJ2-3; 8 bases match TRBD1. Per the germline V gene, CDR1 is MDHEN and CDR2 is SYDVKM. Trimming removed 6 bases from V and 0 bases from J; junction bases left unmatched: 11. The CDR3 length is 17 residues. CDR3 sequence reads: CASRGHPGQASTDTQYF. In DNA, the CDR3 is TGTGCCAGCAGGGGGCATCCGGGACAGGCTAGCACAGATACGCAGTATTTT.

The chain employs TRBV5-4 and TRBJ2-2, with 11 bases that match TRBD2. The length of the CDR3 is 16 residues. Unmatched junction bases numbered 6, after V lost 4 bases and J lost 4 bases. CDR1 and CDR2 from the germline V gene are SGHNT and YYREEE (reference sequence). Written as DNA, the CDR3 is TGTGCCAGCAGCCCAGTGACTAGCGGGACCACCGGGGAGCTGTTTTTT. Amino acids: CASSPVTSGTTGELFF.

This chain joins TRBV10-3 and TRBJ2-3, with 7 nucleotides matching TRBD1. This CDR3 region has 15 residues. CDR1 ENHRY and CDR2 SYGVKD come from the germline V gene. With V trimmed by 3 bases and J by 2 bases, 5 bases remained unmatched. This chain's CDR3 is CAISDQQGITDTQYF. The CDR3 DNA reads TGTGCCATCAGTGACCAACAGGGGATCACAGATACGCAGTATTTT.

DNA of the CDR3: TGCGCCAGCAGCTTTTCGGCAGCAGGATACGAGCAGTACTTC. This translates into CASSFSAAGYEQYF. V is TRBV5-1 and J is TRBJ2-7, with D hard to call. There are 14 residues in the CDR3. Germline CDR1 SGHRS, CDR2 YFSETQ. V lost 2 bases and J 4 bases, leaving 13 bases between the germline ends.

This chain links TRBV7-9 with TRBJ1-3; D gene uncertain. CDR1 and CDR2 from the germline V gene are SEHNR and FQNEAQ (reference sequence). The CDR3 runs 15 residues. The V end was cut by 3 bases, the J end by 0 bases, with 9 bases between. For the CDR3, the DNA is TGTGCCAGCAGCTTCGGTTCAAACTCTGGAAACACCATATATTTT. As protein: CASSFGSNSGNTIYF.

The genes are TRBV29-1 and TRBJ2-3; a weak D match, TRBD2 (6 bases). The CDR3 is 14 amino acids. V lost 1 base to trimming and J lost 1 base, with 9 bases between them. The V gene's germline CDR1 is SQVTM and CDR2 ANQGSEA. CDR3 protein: CSVEVASGTDTQYF. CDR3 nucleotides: TGCAGCGTTGAAGTGGCTAGCGGCACAGATACGCAGTATTTT.

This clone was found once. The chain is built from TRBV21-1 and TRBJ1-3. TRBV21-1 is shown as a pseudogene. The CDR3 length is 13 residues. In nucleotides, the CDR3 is TGTGCCAGCCTGCGAGAATATGGAAACACCATATATTTT. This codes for CASLREYGNTIYF.